These T cell receptor beta chains were read from a single sample in a study of CD8 T cells in ankylosing spondylitis. TCRdb re-analysed the 5' RACE reads in MiXCR, keeping a single row per CDR3 protein. The sample contains more than 500,000 distinct CDR3 sequences, under 5.5% of which appear only once. Sequencing was done on a sample of blood, either unsorted or a sorted T cell fraction (not recorded which). These TCRs come from a male donor with ankylosing spondylitis. Both conserved end residues are part of each CDR3. The D gene is left open where the match is weak. Some rows mark clone size as missing; the rest say once, few, many or name a class of expanded clone.

clone_size	d_call	v_call	cdr3_length	j_call	cdr3_aa	cdr3_nt
many	TRBD2	TRBV7-2	14	TRBJ2-7	CASSFTGGGYEQYF	TGTGCCAGCAGCTTTACGGGGGGTGGCTACGAGCAGTACTTC
many	-	TRBV15	13	TRBJ1-2	CATSKDRTHGYTF	TGTGCCACCAGTAAGGATCGCACCCATGGCTACACCTTC
many	TRBD2	TRBV10-1	15	TRBJ2-1	CASSPGTSGFNEQFF	TGCGCCAGCAGCCCTGGGACTAGCGGGTTCAATGAGCAGTTCTTC
-	-	TRBV24-1	16	TRBJ2-1	CATSDSRGSPYNEQFF	TGTGCCACCAGTGATTCTAGGGGTTCTCCCTACAATGAGCAGTTCTTC
many	-	TRBV20-1	13	TRBJ1-1	CSARVLKDTEAFF	TGCAGTGCTAGAGTTCTTAAGGACACTGAAGCTTTCTTT
many	-	TRBV5-6	15	TRBJ2-4	CASSLGHGPGDIQYF	TGTGCCAGCAGCTTGGGTCACGGGCCCGGGGACATTCAGTACTTC
many	-	TRBV7-2	14	TRBJ1-5	CASSLQRINQPQHF	TGTGCCAGCAGCTTACAGAGGATCAATCAGCCCCAGCATTTT
many	-	TRBV5-1	15	TRBJ1-1	CASRPRAQGDTEAFF	TGCGCCAGCCGCCCCAGGGCCCAAGGGGACACTGAAGCTTTCTTT
many	-	TRBV15	14	TRBJ1-1	CATSNREVGTEAFF	TGTGCCACCAGCAACAGGGAGGTAGGCACTGAAGCTTTCTTT
-	TRBD1	TRBV7-3	16	TRBJ2-7	CASSLTGGSLISEQYF	TGTGCCAGCAGCCTAACAGGGGGCTCCTTGATCAGCGAGCAGTACTTC
many	TRBD2	TRBV27	17	TRBJ2-1	CASSLSWASGDHNEQFF	TGTGCCAGCAGTTTATCGTGGGCTAGCGGGGATCACAATGAGCAGTTCTTC
few	-	TRBV7-2	15	TRBJ2-3	CASSLVALATNTQYF	TGTGCCAGCAGCTTAGTTGCCCTAGCGACAAATACGCAGTATTTT
many	-	TRBV4-3	12	TRBJ2-4	CASSQDPNIQYF	TGCGCCAGCAGCCAAGACCCAAACATTCAGTACTTC
many	-	TRBV7-6	18	TRBJ2-1	CASSSRNRGGMARNEQFF	TGTGCCAGCAGCTCTAGGAACAGGGGAGGAATGGCAAGGAATGAGCAGTTCTTC
many	-	TRBV3-1	13	TRBJ1-1	CASSQVEGTEAFF	TGTGCCAGCAGCCAAGTTGAGGGCACTGAAGCTTTCTTT
many	-	TRBV20-1	13	TRBJ2-2	CSAKTGYTGELFF	TGCAGTGCAAAAACAGGGTACACCGGGGAGCTGTTTTTT
many	TRBD1	TRBV6-1	14	TRBJ1-2	CASRAGQGGYGYTF	TGTGCCAGCAGGGCGGGACAGGGGGGCTATGGCTACACCTTC
few	TRBD1	TRBV20-1	14	TRBJ1-4	CSAPDRADNEKLFF	TGCAGTGCTCCCGACAGGGCCGATAATGAAAAACTGTTTTTT
many	-	TRBV27	15	TRBJ2-3	CASSPSVQFLDTQYF	TGTGCCAGCAGCCCGAGTGTCCAATTCCTGGATACGCAGTATTTT
many	TRBD1	TRBV6-1	13	TRBJ1-2	CASSGTGVSGYTF	TGTGCCAGCAGTGGGACAGGGGTCTCGGGCTACACCTTC
many	-	TRBV28	14	TRBJ2-7	CASSFGREFHEQYF	TGTGCCAGCAGTTTCGGGCGGGAATTCCACGAGCAGTACTTC
once	-	TRBV5-1	16	TRBJ2-6	CARSLNPGAGANVLTF	TGCGCCCGCAGCTTGAACCCGGGGGCTGGGGCCAACGTCCTGACTTTC
many	-	TRBV9	12	TRBJ1-1	CASARTDTEAFF	TGTGCCAGCGCCCGGACAGACACTGAAGCTTTCTTT
many	TRBD1	TRBV4-3	16	TRBJ2-1	CASSQDWQGDYNEQFF	TGCGCCAGCAGCCAAGATTGGCAGGGGGACTACAATGAGCAGTTCTTC
many	-	TRBV25-1	17	TRBJ1-3	CASSRGLIDSSGNTIYF	TGTGCCAGCAGTAGGGGACTAATAGACAGCTCTGGAAACACCATATATTTT
few	TRBD2	TRBV11-2	17	TRBJ2-3	CASSPTPGLANTDTQYF	TGTGCCAGCAGCCCCACTCCGGGACTAGCGAACACAGATACGCAGTATTTT
many	TRBD2	TRBV20-1	13	TRBJ2-1	CSASSGRMNEQFF	TGCAGTGCTAGTAGCGGGAGGATGAATGAGCAGTTCTTC
many	TRBD1	TRBV20-1	13	TRBJ1-4	CSAPTQGGEKLFF	TGCAGTGCCCCAACACAGGGGGGGGAAAAACTGTTTTTT
many	-	TRBV21-1	18	TRBJ1-4	CASSKAPRPSATNEKLFF	TGTGCCAGCAGCAAAGCCCCCCGACCCAGTGCAACTAATGAAAAACTGTTTTTT
many	-	TRBV4-2	13	TRBJ2-7	CASGQQDSYEQYF	TGTGCCAGCGGGCAGCAAGACTCCTACGAGCAGTACTTC
many	TRBD1	TRBV28	14	TRBJ1-2	CASSSGTGGSGYTF	TGTGCCAGCAGCTCCGGGACAGGGGGCTCTGGCTACACCTTC
many	TRBD1	TRBV27	14	TRBJ1-5	CASSPNRGDGPQHF	TGTGCCAGCAGTCCCAACAGGGGAGATGGGCCCCAGCATTTT
many	-	TRBV7-9	13	TRBJ2-3	CASSPRQVGTQYF	TGTGCCAGCAGCCCCAGACAAGTAGGCACGCAGTATTTT
-	-	TRBV7-9	15	TRBJ2-7	CASSFMGGTGYEQYF	TGTGCCAGCAGCTTCATGGGGGGCACCGGCTACGAGCAGTACTTC
many	TRBD1	TRBV29-1	16	TRBJ1-3	CSVEAPGQIPGNTIYF	TGCAGCGTTGAAGCTCCGGGACAGATTCCTGGAAACACCATATATTTT
many	TRBD1	TRBV11-1	19	TRBJ2-1	CASSFRLNSRDRVNNEQFF	TGTGCCAGCAGCTTCAGGCTAAACTCCCGGGACAGGGTCAACAATGAGCAGTTCTTC
many	-	TRBV18	14	TRBJ2-3	CASSPGSSTDTQYF	TGTGCCAGCTCACCGGGCTCTAGCACAGATACGCAGTATTTT
few	-	TRBV12-3/TRBV12-4	15	TRBJ2-7	CASSFYTDSTYEQYF	TGTGCCAGCAGTTTTTACACAGACAGCACCTACGAGCAGTACTTC
-	-	TRBV20-1	13	TRBJ1-3	CSARHSVGNTIYF	TGCAGTGCTAGACACAGCGTCGGAAACACCATATATTTT
many	-	TRBV7-9	11	TRBJ2-2	CASSFNPELFF	TGTGCCAGCAGCTTTAACCCGGAGCTGTTTTTT
-	-	TRBV20-1	13	TRBJ1-2	CSARSRLNYGYTF	TGCAGTGCTAGATCCAGGCTTAACTATGGCTACACCTTC
many	-	TRBV5-1	15	TRBJ2-2	CASSLYGRNTGELFF	TGCGCCAGCAGCTTATACGGGAGGAACACCGGGGAGCTGTTTTTT
many	TRBD2	TRBV7-2	14	TRBJ2-4	CASSLRLAGTIQYF	TGTGCCAGCAGCTTAAGACTAGCGGGGACCATTCAGTACTTC
-	TRBD2	TRBV20-1	20	TRBJ2-1	CSARDFLLAGGPRILNEQFF	TGCAGTGCTAGAGATTTCCTCTTAGCGGGAGGGCCTAGGATACTCAATGAGCAGTTCTTC
many	-	TRBV7-2	14	TRBJ1-1	CASSLVGGGVEAFF	TGTGCCAGCAGCTTAGTAGGAGGCGGGGTTGAAGCTTTCTTT
many	-	TRBV5-1	14	TRBJ1-4	CASSSGQLEGKLFF	TGCGCCAGCAGTTCTGGCCAGCTCGAGGGGAAACTGTTTTTT
many	-	TRBV4-3	14	TRBJ1-1	CASSRRVGGTEAFF	TGCGCCAGCAGCCGGAGGGTGGGGGGTACTGAAGCTTTCTTT
many	-	TRBV5-1	12	TRBJ2-7	CASSLDKYEQYF	TGCGCCAGCAGCTTGGACAAATACGAGCAGTACTTC
many	-	TRBV15	15	TRBJ2-5	CATSRRDSSLYAQYF	TGTGCCACCAGCAGGAGGGACTCCTCCCTTTATGCCCAGTACTTC
many	-	TRBV28	15	TRBJ1-1	CASSLAPGADAEAFF	TGTGCCAGCAGTTTAGCCCCAGGGGCGGACGCTGAAGCTTTCTTT
few	-	TRBV2	14	TRBJ2-3	CASSAWGGTDTQYF	TGTGCCAGCAGTGCTTGGGGGGGCACAGATACGCAGTATTTT
-	TRBD1	TRBV5-1	14	TRBJ2-7	CASSFDRGRYEQYF	TGCGCCAGCAGCTTTGACAGGGGGAGGTACGAGCAGTACTTC
many	-	TRBV7-8	14	TRBJ2-7	CASSRTHTLYEQYF	TGTGCCAGCAGCCGGACTCACACCCTCTACGAGCAGTACTTC
many	-	TRBV7-8	14	TRBJ1-2	CASSLSGHNYGYTF	TGTGCCAGCAGCTTATCAGGACATAACTATGGCTACACCTTC
many	-	TRBV29-1	12	TRBJ1-2	CSVGRGSLGYTF	TGCAGCGTTGGGCGAGGGAGTCTTGGCTACACCTTC
many	-	TRBV29-1	12	TRBJ2-4	CSVGTRGNIQYF	TGCAGCGTTGGGACCAGGGGAAACATTCAGTACTTC